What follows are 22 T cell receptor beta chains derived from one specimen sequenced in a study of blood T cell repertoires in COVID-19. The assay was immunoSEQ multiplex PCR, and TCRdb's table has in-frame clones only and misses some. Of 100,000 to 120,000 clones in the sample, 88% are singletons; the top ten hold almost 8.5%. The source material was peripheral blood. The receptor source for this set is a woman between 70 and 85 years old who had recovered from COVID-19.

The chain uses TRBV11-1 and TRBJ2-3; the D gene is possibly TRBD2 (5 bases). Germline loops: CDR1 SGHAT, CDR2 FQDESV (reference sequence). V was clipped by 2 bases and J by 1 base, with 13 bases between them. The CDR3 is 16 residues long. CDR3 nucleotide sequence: TGTGCCAGCAGCTTACTCTCCGGGCGGGGCACAGATACGCAGTATTTT. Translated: CASSLLSGRGTDTQYF.

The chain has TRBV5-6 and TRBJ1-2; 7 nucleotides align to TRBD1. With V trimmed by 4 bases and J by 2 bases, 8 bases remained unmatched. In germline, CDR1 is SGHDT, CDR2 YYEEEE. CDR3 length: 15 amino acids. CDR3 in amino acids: CASSPDRFANYGYTF. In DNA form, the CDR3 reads TGTGCCAGCAGCCCGGACAGGTTTGCGAACTATGGCTACACCTTC.

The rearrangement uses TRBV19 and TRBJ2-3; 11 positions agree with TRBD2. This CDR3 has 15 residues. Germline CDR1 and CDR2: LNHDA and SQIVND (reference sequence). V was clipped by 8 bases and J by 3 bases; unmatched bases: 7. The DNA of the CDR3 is TGTGCCAGTGAGCTCACTAGCGGGAGAACAGATACGCAGTATTTT. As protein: CASELTSGRTDTQYF.

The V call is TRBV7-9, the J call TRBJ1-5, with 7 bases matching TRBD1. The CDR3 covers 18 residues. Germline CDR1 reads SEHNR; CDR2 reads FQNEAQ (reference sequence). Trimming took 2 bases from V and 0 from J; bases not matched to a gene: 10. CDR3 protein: CASSLPRDRVNSNQPQHF. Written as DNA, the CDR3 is TGTGCCAGCAGCTTACCGCGGGACAGAGTAAATAGCAATCAGCCCCAGCATTTT.

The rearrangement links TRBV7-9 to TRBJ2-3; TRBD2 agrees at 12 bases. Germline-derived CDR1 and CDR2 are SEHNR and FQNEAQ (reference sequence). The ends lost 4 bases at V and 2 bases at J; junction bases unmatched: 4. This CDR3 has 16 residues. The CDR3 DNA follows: TGTGCCAGCAGCTCACTAGCGGGGGGCTTCACAGATACGCAGTATTTT. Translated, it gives CASSSLAGGFTDTQYF.

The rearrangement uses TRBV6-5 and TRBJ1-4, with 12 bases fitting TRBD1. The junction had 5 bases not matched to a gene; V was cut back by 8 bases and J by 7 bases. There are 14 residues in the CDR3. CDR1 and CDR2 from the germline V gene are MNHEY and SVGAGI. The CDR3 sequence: CASGTGGYGEKLFF. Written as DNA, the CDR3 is TGTGCCAGCGGGACAGGGGGCTATGGTGAAAAACTGTTTTTT.

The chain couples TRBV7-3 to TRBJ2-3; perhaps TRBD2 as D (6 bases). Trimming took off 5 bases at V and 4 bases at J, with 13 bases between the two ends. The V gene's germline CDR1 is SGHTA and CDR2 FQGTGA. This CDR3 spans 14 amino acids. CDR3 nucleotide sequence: TGTGCCAGCAGCCAAGGGCGGGGTCCAGATACGCAGTATTTT. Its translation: CASSQGRGPDTQYF.

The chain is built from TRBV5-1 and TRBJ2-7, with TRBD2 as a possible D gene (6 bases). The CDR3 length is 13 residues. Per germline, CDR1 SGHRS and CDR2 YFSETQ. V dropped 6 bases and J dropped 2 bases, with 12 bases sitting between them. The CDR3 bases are TGCGCCAGCAACGAACCGGGAGCCTACGAGCAGTACTTC. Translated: CASNEPGAYEQYF.

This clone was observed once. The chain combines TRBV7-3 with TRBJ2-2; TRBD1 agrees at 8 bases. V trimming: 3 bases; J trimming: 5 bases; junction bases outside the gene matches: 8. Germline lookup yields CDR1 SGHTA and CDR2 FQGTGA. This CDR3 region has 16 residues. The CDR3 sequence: CASSFATGGRTGELFF. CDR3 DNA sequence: TGTGCCAGCAGCTTCGCTACAGGGGGGAGAACCGGGGAGCTGTTTTTT. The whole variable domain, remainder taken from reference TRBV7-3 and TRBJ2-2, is GAGVSQTPSNKVTEKGKYVELRCDPISGHTALYWYRQSLGQGPEFLIYFQGTGAADDSGLPNDRFFAVRPEGSVSTLKIQRTERGDSAVYLCASSFATGGRTGELFFGEGSRLTVL.

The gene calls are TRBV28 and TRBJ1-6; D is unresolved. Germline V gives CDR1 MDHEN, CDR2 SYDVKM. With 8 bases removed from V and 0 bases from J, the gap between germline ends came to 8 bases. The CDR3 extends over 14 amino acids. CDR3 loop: CASRESSYNSPLHF. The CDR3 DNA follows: TGTGCCAGCCGGGAGAGCTCCTATAATTCACCCCTCCACTTT.

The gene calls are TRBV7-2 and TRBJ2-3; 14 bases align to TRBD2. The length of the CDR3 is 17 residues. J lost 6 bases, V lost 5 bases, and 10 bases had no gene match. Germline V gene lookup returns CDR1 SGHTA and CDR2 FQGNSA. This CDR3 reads CASSIGLAGGARDTQYF. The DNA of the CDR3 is TGTGCCAGCAGCATAGGACTAGCGGGAGGAGCAAGGGATACGCAGTATTTT.

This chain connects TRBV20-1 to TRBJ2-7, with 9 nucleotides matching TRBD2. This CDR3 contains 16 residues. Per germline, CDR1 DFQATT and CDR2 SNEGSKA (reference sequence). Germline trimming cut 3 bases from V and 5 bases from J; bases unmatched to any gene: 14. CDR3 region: CSASRLRGGAAHEQYF. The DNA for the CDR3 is TGCAGTGCTAGTCGTCTCCGCGGGGGGGCTGCCCACGAGCAGTACTTC.

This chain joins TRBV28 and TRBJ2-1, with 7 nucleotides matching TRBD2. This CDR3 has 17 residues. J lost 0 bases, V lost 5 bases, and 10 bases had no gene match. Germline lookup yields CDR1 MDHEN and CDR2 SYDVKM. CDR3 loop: CASSPQSGKSSYNEQFF. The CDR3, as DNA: TGTGCCAGCAGTCCTCAAAGCGGGAAGAGCTCCTACAATGAGCAGTTCTTC.

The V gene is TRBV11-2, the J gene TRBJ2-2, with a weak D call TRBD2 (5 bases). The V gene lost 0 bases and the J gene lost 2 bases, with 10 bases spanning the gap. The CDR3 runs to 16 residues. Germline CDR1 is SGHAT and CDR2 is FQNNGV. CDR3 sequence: CASSLDFGENTGELFF. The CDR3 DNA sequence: TGTGCCAGCAGCTTAGATTTCGGGGAAAACACCGGGGAGCTGTTTTTT.

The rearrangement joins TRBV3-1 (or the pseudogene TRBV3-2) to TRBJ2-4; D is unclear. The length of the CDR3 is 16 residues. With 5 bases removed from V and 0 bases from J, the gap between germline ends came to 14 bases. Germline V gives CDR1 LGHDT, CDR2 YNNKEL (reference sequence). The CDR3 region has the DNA TGTGCCAGCAGCAGTCCCCGCAGGCTAGCCAAAAACATTCAGTACTTC. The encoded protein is CASSSPRRLAKNIQYF.

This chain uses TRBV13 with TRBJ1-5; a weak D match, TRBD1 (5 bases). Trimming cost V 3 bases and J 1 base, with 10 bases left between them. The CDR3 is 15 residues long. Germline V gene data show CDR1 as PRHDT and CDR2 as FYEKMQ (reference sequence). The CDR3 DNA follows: TGTGCCAGCAGCTTGGGGGGTGGGAGCAATCAGCCCCAGCATTTT. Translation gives CASSLGGGSNQPQHF.

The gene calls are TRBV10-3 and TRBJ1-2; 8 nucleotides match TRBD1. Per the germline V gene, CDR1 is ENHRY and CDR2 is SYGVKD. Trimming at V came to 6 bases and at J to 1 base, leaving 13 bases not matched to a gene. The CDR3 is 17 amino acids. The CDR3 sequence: CAIRGQDQARDNYGYTF. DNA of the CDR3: TGTGCCATCAGGGGACAGGACCAAGCGAGGGATAACTATGGCTACACCTTC.

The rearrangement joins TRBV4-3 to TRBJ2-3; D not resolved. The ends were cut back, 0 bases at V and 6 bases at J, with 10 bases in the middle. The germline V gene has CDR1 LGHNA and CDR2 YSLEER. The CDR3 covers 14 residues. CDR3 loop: CASSQDELADTQYF. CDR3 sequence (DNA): TGCGCCAGCAGCCAAGATGAGTTAGCTGATACGCAGTATTTT.

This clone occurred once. CDR3 region: CASSLGLTGFGDTQYF. In nucleotides, the CDR3 is TGTGCCAGCAGCTTGGGTCTCACGGGATTCGGAGATACGCAGTATTTT. This rearrangement joins TRBV5-8 to TRBJ2-3; tentatively, D is TRBD2 (5 bases). This CDR3 spans 16 amino acids. Between the trimmed V and J ends, which lost 0 bases and 5 bases, there was a span of 16 bases. Germline CDR1 SGHTS, CDR2 YDEGEE.

The CDR3 DNA reads TGTGCCAGCAGTTTGACGGGGAACTATGGCTACACCTTC. It codes for CASSLTGNYGYTF. The chain employs TRBV28 and TRBJ1-2; D gene uncertain. V lost 3 bases and J lost 2, with 7 bases in between. Per germline, CDR1 MDHEN and CDR2 SYDVKM. CDR3 length: 13 residues.

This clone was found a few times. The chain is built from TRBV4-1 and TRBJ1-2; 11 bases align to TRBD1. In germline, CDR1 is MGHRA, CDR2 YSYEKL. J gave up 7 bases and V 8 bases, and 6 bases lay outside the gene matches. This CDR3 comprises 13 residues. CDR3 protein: CASQPGTGGGYTF. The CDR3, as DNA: TGCGCCAGCCAACCCGGGACAGGGGGTGGCTACACCTTC.

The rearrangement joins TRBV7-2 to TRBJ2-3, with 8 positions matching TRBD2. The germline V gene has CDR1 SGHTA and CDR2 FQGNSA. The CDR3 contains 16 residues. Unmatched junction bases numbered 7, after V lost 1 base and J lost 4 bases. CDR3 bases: TGTGCCAGCAGCTTAGGATGGAGCGGGAGCCCAGATACGCAGTATTTT. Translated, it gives CASSLGWSGSPDTQYF.